What follows is one T cell receptor beta chain and its context. No antigen is known for it. These data are taken from a study of T cell responses to AZD1222 COVID-19 vaccine. Study-level findings and limits: Donors were largely white British and mainly female; clonal diversity was possibly underestimated. Spike-wide coverage was observed for vaccine-associated CD4 TCRs, with dominant responses at 160-218 and 743-854.

The method was immunoSEQ multiplex PCR; TCRdb's version includes in-frame clones alone and lacks a portion of them. The data hold under 150,000 clones, with about nine tenths observed a single time. V lost 5 bases to trimming and J lost 0 bases; unmatched junction nucleotides: 1. CDR1 and CDR2 (germline): SGHTA, FQGTGA. The CDR3 contains 14 residues. The clonotype was recovered from an adult who received the AZD1222 COVID-19 vaccine. The rearrangement links TRBV7-3 to TRBJ2-3; 8 positions match TRBD2. The starting material was peripheral blood, obtained 28 days after the second AZD1222 dose. This chain's CDR3 is CASSPGGSTDTQYF. In nucleotides, the CDR3 is TGTGCCAGCAGCCCGGGGGGGAGCACAGATACGCAGTATTTT.